This T cell receptor (beta chain) is from a study of cytomegalovirus exposure and HLA in healthy donors. Looking at the study overall: Among roughly 190 million T cells, an earlier analysis found roughly 100 million unique TCR beta sequences.

In regard to this clone: The antigen is undetermined.

A multiplex PCR was run with 60 Vbeta primers and 13 Jbeta primers. Produced via immunoSEQ multiplex PCR; TCRdb's table is partial and in-frame only. The sample holds some 120,000 clones, approximately 80% seen once. Whole-study results and caveats: It was reportedly the case that the classifier diagnosed cytomegalovirus status with high specificity and sensitivity. Cytomegalovirus association was assigned to approximately 180 TCR beta chains.

The CDR3 extends over 14 amino acids. V dropped 4 bases and J dropped 5; count of bases not matched to a gene: 7. Germline CDR1 and CDR2: KGHSH and LQKENI. The gene calls are TRBV18 and TRBJ1-1; 7 bases map to TRBD1. The sequenced sample was PBMCs. The clonotype was recovered from a man in his fifties or sixties in good health and CMV-seronegative. CDR3 protein: CASSQRQGWTEAFF. The CDR3 coding sequence is TGTGCCAGCTCACAAAGACAGGGTTGGACTGAAGCTTTCTTT.